A selection of T cell receptor beta chains follows, all from one sample in a study of OX40 agonist ivuxolimab in advanced cancers. The repertoire was sequenced with immunoSEQ multiplex PCR; TCRdb's copy has only in-frame clones and lacks some. The sample holds approximately 90,000 clones; around nine tenths are singletons and the top ten take 2.6%. Sequenced here: CD4+ or CD8+ T cells sorted from blood, sampled in a trial of the OX40 agonist ivuxolimab. These receptors were taken from an adult with an advanced solid tumor such as melanoma, head and neck, liver or kidney cancer. Both conserved end residues are part of each CDR3. A D gene is named only where the DNA matches it firmly. Size is omitted from some rows. Given values are once, few, many or a class for expanded clones.

size,V,length,J,D,CDR3,DNA
NA,TRBV6-1,13,TRBJ1-4,NA,CASEQTKREKLFF,TGTGCCAGCGAACAAACAAAACGAGAAAAACTGTTTTTT
once,TRBV5-1,18,TRBJ1-4,NA,CASSLAYVGRGSNEKLFF,TGCGCCAGCAGCTTGGCCTACGTGGGTCGGGGATCTAATGAAAAACTGTTTTTT
NA,TRBV28,15,TRBJ1-5,TRBD1,CASSLDRGLNQPQHF,TGTGCCAGCAGTTTGGACAGGGGGTTAAATCAGCCCCAGCATTTT
NA,TRBV7-2,17,TRBJ2-1,TRBD2,CASSLAPGTSVYNEQFF,TGTGCCAGCAGCCTAGCACCCGGGACTAGCGTTTACAATGAGCAGTTCTTC
NA,TRBV30,14,TRBJ1-2,NA,CAWSVQTAPRGYTF,TGTGCCTGGAGTGTACAGACAGCCCCAAGGGGCTACACCTTC
NA,TRBV10-3,12,TRBJ2-7,NA,CAISRIPYEQYF,TGTGCCATCAGTAGGATCCCCTACGAGCAGTACTTC
NA,TRBV5-4,17,TRBJ1-5,NA,CASRTGPKASGNQPQHF,TGTGCCAGCAGAACCGGGCCAAAGGCCAGCGGCAATCAGCCCCAGCATTTT
NA,TRBV6-5,14,TRBJ1-4,NA,CASSYADGNEKLFF,TGTGCCAGCAGTTACGCGGACGGAAATGAAAAACTGTTTTTT
NA,TRBV10-3,13,TRBJ2-5,NA,CATKGSAQETQYF,TGTGCCACCAAGGGTAGTGCACAAGAGACCCAGTACTTC
NA,TRBV28,17,TRBJ1-1,NA,CASSLWGRGIKNTEAFF,TGTGCCAGCAGTTTATGGGGGAGGGGGATCAAGAACACTGAAGCTTTCTTT
NA,TRBV7-2,16,TRBJ2-1,NA,CASSLGALAGHNEQFF,TGTGCCAGCAGCTTAGGGGCACTCGCGGGGCACAATGAGCAGTTCTTC
NA,TRBV7-3,13,TRBJ2-3,NA,CASSLGSGNTQYF,TGTGCCAGCAGCTTAGGATCTGGTAATACGCAGTATTTT
NA,TRBV27,15,TRBJ2-5,TRBD2,CASKDLGGAQETQYF,TGTGCCAGCAAAGACCTCGGGGGGGCACAAGAGACCCAGTACTTC
NA,TRBV19,15,TRBJ1-5,TRBD1,CASTAGQGVSQPQHF,TGTGCCAGTACCGCCGGACAGGGGGTCAGTCAGCCCCAGCATTTT
NA,TRBV27,15,TRBJ1-1,TRBD1,CASREYRGMNTEAFF,TGTGCCAGCAGAGAATACAGGGGTATGAACACTGAAGCTTTCTTT
NA,TRBV5-1,16,TRBJ2-2,TRBD2,CASSESAGVRTGELFF,TGCGCCAGCAGCGAGTCAGCGGGAGTAAGAACCGGGGAGCTGTTTTTT
once,TRBV2,14,TRBJ2-2,NA,CASSDPANTGELFF,TGTGCCAGCAGTGATCCAGCGAACACCGGGGAGCTGTTTTTT
NA,TRBV6-6,12,TRBJ1-1,NA,CASETVNTEAFF,TGTGCCAGCGAGACGGTGAACACTGAAGCTTTCTTT
NA,TRBV19,15,TRBJ1-1,NA,CASSIRPGGSTEAFF,TGTGCCAGTAGTATACGCCCCGGGGGATCGACTGAAGCTTTCTTT
NA,TRBV28,16,TRBJ2-2,NA,CASSLPKAVSTGELFF,TGTGCCAGCAGCCTCCCGAAGGCGGTGAGCACCGGGGAGCTGTTTTTT
NA,TRBV27,18,TRBJ2-3,TRBD2,CASSTGLAGVSGTDTQYF,TGTGCCAGCAGTACCGGACTAGCGGGAGTCTCTGGCACAGATACGCAGTATTTT
NA,TRBV2,13,TRBJ2-2,NA,CASSGQLDGELFF,TGTGCCAGCAGTGGACAGTTGGACGGGGAGCTGTTTTTT
NA,TRBV28,18,TRBJ2-3,TRBD2,CASSLPPTRRGGADTQYF,TGTGCCAGCAGTTTACCCCCGACGAGGCGGGGAGGGGCAGATACGCAGTATTTT
NA,TRBV27,18,TRBJ2-1,TRBD2,CASSPTSGRPSSYNEQFF,TGTGCCAGCAGTCCGACTAGCGGGAGGCCAAGCTCCTACAATGAGCAGTTCTTC
NA,TRBV10-1,13,TRBJ2-1,TRBD2,CASSAVLANEQFF,TGCGCCAGCAGTGCAGTACTAGCGAATGAGCAGTTCTTC
NA,TRBV7-7,13,TRBJ2-1,NA,CASSLDRYNEQFF,TGTGCTAGCAGCTTAGACCGGTACAATGAGCAGTTCTTC
NA,TRBV18,13,TRBJ2-1,NA,CASSRLESNEQFF,TGTGCCAGCTCTCGACTAGAGAGCAATGAGCAGTTCTTC
NA,TRBV10-3,15,TRBJ2-3,TRBD1,CAISRLGTDTDTQYF,TGTGCCATCAGTCGCCTGGGGACAGACACAGATACGCAGTATTTT
NA,TRBV9,16,TRBJ2-3,NA,CASSPRLGSGTDTQYF,TGTGCCAGCAGCCCCAGACTGGGTAGTGGCACAGATACGCAGTATTTT
once,TRBV4-3,15,TRBJ2-1,TRBD2,CASSHTSGTLNEQFF,TGCGCCAGCAGCCACACTAGCGGGACCCTTAATGAGCAGTTCTTC
few,TRBV4-1,17,TRBJ1-5,TRBD1,CASSQGILGQGNQPQHF,TGCGCCAGCAGCCAAGGAATTCTCGGACAGGGAAATCAGCCCCAGCATTTT
NA,TRBV19,15,TRBJ1-1,NA,CASSLGATLNTEAFF,TGTGCCAGTAGTTTAGGGGCGACCCTGAACACTGAAGCTTTCTTT
NA,TRBV18,15,TRBJ1-4,NA,CASSPRKMDNEKLFF,TGTGCCAGCTCACCTCGGAAGATGGACAATGAAAAACTGTTTTTT
NA,TRBV7-2,15,TRBJ2-7,TRBD1,CASSSVGQAVYEQYF,TGTGCCAGCAGCAGCGTAGGACAGGCGGTGTACGAGCAGTACTTC
NA,TRBV5-1,14,TRBJ2-3,NA,CASSLGVPGDTQYF,TGCGCCAGCAGCTTGGGAGTCCCGGGAGATACGCAGTATTTT
NA,TRBV4-1,20,TRBJ2-3,TRBD2,CASSRQPGTSGTPGTDTQYF,TGCGCCAGCAGCAGGCAACCCGGGACTAGCGGGACCCCCGGCACAGATACGCAGTATTTT
NA,TRBV30,12,TRBJ2-7,NA,CACGQSSYEQYF,TGTGCCTGCGGACAGAGCTCCTACGAGCAGTACTTC
NA,TRBV7-2,18,TRBJ1-2,TRBD1,CASSLFPGQKMGVYGYTF,TGTGCCAGCAGCTTATTCCCGGGACAGAAGATGGGCGTCTATGGCTACACCTTC